This T cell receptor beta chain was found in a study of cytomegalovirus exposure and HLA in healthy donors. Study as a whole: The approximately 680 first-cohort repertoires and the 130 or so validation repertoires shared the same platform, a later analysis reported.

Data came from immunoSEQ multiplex PCR; TCRdb stores just in-frame clones and leaves some out. Here the sample spans around 120,000 clones, around 88% being singletons. This clone was observed a handful of times. Its antigen remains unidentified. Germline V gene sequence: CDR1 SQVTM, CDR2 ANQGSEA. The CDR3 has 15 amino acids. V was pared by 4 bases and J by 4 bases, with 12 bases of the junction left unmatched. Regarding the study as a whole: Cytomegalovirus-associated TCR beta chains were listed, numbering some 170. In vitro checks showed that a few CMV-associated chains really do target CMV antigens.

Sequenced: PBMCs. This chain links TRBV29-1 with TRBJ2-7, with TRBD1 matching 8 bases. This TCR came from a man between 18 and 29 years old in good health and CMV-seronegative. CDR3: CSVVPYTGGYYEQYF. Written as DNA, the CDR3 is TGCAGCGTTGTGCCCTATACAGGGGGTTATTACGAGCAGTACTTC.